Here is one T cell receptor (beta chain) with its context. The antigen remains unidentified. A second roughly 6 to 12 cycle PCR used barcoded and J-beta primers. Each cDNA molecule carried a tag from a template-switch adaptor that contained 12 random nucleotides. TCRdb redid the calling of the 5' RACE reads with MiXCR, one entry per CDR3 protein. Here the sample spans 650,000 to 950,000 distinct CDR3 sequences, more than 40% being singletons. About 10 milliliters of peripheral blood were drawn from each donor. V was pared by 2 bases and J by 11 bases, with 24 bases of the junction left unmatched. This CDR3 region has 19 residues. From germline, CDR1 is MNHEY and CDR2 SVGEGT. This specimen comes from a study of blood T cells in healthy people across ages. Notes on the study in general: Higher naive T cell percentage went strongly together with higher TCR beta diversity. When one million T cells were used, diversity estimates were thought to be underestimates.

This chain joins TRBV6-2 or TRBV6-3 and TRBJ2-5; 9 nucleotides match TRBD2. The sample was blood. The origin of this receptor is a man between 60 and 75 years old in good health. This CDR3 reads CASSYVNLSGGKSDNEQYF. The CDR3 nucleotides are TGTGCCAGCAGTTACGTCAATTTGAGCGGGGGGAAGTCTGACAATGAGCAGTACTTC.